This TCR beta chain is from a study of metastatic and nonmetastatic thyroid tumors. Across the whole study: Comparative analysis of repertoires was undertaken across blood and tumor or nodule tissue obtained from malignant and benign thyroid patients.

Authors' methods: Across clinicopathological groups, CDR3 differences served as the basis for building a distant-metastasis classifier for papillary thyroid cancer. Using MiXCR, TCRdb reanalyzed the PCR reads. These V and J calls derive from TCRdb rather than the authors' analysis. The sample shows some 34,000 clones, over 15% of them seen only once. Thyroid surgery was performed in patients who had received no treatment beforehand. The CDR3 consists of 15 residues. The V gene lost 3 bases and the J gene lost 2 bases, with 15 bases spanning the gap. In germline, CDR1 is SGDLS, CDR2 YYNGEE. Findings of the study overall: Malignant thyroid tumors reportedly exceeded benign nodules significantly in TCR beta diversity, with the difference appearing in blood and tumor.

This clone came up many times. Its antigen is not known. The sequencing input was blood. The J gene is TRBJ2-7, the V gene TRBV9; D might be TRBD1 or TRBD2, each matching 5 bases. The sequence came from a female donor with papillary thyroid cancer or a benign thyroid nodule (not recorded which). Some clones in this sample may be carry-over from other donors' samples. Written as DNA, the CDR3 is TGTGCCAGCAGCGACGGGACCGGACCCCCCTACGAGCAGTACTTC. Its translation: CASSDGTGPPYEQYF.